The 9 T cell receptor beta chains below were found in one sample sequenced in a study of blood T cell repertoires in COVID-19. The assay was immunoSEQ multiplex PCR, and TCRdb's table has in-frame clones only and misses some. The data show approximately 250,000 clones, more than 85% seen once. The sequencing input was PBMCs or T cells enriched from blood (not recorded which). These receptors were collected from a man in his forties or fifties who had been exposed to COVID-19.

V usage is TRBV6-1 and J usage is TRBJ1-2; D possibly corresponds to TRBD1 (5 bases). With 0 bases removed from V and 8 bases from J, the gap between germline ends came to 10 bases. The CDR3 runs 13 residues. Germline V gene lookup returns CDR1 MNHNS and CDR2 SASEGT. The CDR3 nucleotides are TGTGCCAGCAGTGAAGCGGGACTCCGAGGCTACACCTTC. It codes for CASSEAGLRGYTF.

V usage is TRBV15 and J usage is TRBJ1-4, with 7 nucleotides matching TRBD1. After removal of 3 bases from V and 7 bases from J, the junction contained 5 bases not matched to a gene. Looked up from germline, CDR1 is LNHNV and CDR2 is YYDKDF (reference sequence). The CDR3 is 14 residues long. The CDR3, as DNA: TGTGCCACCAGCAGGCAGGGGGAGGCTGAAAAACTGTTTTTT. It yields the protein CATSRQGEAEKLFF.

The chain recombines TRBV7-2 with TRBJ1-1; D perhaps matches TRBD1 (6 bases). In germline, CDR1 is SGHTA, CDR2 FQGNSA. The CDR3 sequence is 15 residues long. Between the trimmed V and J ends, which lost 4 bases and 0 bases, there was a span of 12 bases. The CDR3 DNA reads as TGTGCCAGCAGCTACCGGACAGTCATGAACACTGAAGCTTTCTTT. Translating gives CASSYRTVMNTEAFF.

The V and J genes are TRBV5-1 and TRBJ1-6; 7 bases line up with TRBD1. Per the germline V gene, CDR1 is SGHRS and CDR2 is YFSETQ. CDR3 size: 15 residues. J was trimmed by 8 bases and V by 4 bases; bases with no gene match: 9. In DNA, the CDR3 is TGCGCCAGCAGCCCCCGGGACCAGGGGGATTCACCCCTCCACTTT. Translation: CASSPRDQGDSPLHF.

The V gene is TRBV3-1 (or the pseudogene TRBV3-2), the J gene TRBJ1-3; 9 bases line up with TRBD1. The V gene end was trimmed by 4 bases and the J gene end by 3 bases; junction bases not matched to a gene: 7. The CDR3 runs to 16 residues. The V gene's germline CDR1 is LGHDT and CDR2 YNNKEL (reference sequence). In DNA, the CDR3 is TGTGCCAGCAGCCCATTACAGGGGGCTGGTGGAAACACCATATATTTT. Translating it yields CASSPLQGAGGNTIYF.

This rearrangement joins TRBV30 to TRBJ1-5; the match to TRBD1 covers 11 bases. V was pared by 5 bases and J by 6 bases, with 9 bases of the junction left unmatched. CDR3 length: 15 residues. CDR1 is GTSNPN, CDR2 SVGIG, per germline (reference sequence). CDR3 sequence reads: CAWDPGQGAGQPQHF. Written as DNA, the CDR3 is TGTGCCTGGGACCCCGGACAGGGGGCTGGTCAGCCCCAGCATTTT.

In regard to this clone: At the DNA level, this CDR3 is encoded by other sequences in the same sample as well. The rearrangement joins TRBV28 to TRBJ2-7; D is uncertain. This CDR3 comprises 11 residues. In germline, CDR1 is MDHEN, CDR2 SYDVKM. Trimming took off 4 bases at V and 4 bases at J, with 5 bases between the two ends. This chain's CDR3 is CASSSLYEQYF. In DNA, the CDR3 is TGTGCCAGCAGTTCCTTGTACGAGCAGTACTTC.

V usage is TRBV27 and J usage is TRBJ1-5; 7 nucleotides align to TRBD1. Looked up from germline, CDR1 is MNHEY and CDR2 is SMNVEV (reference sequence). Germline trimming cut 8 bases from V and 0 bases from J; bases unmatched to any gene: 10. The CDR3 consists of 16 residues. This CDR3 is CASARDRTLSNQPQHF. The CDR3, as DNA: TGTGCCAGCGCCAGGGACAGAACCCTTAGCAATCAGCCCCAGCATTTT.

This chain joins TRBV7-2 and TRBJ2-7; D is perhaps TRBD2 (5 bases). The germline V and J ends were trimmed by 1 base and 4 bases, with 14 bases remaining between them. The length of the CDR3 is 15 residues. In germline, CDR1 is SGHTA, CDR2 FQGNSA. The DNA of the CDR3 is TGTGCCAGCAGCTTAGGAGCAGGACTCCAATACGAGCAGTACTTC. Translation: CASSLGAGLQYEQYF.